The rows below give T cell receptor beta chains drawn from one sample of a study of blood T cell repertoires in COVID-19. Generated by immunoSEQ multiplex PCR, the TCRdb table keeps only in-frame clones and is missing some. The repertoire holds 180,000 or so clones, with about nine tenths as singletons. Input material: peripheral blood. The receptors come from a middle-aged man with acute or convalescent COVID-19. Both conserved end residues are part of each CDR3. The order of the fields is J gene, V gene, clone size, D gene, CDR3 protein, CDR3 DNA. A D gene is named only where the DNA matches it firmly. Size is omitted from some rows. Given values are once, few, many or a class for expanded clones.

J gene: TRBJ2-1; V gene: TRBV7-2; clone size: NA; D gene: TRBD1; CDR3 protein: CASSWTGFSSYNEQFF; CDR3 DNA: TGTGCCAGCAGCTGGACAGGGTTTAGCTCCTACAATGAGCAGTTCTTC
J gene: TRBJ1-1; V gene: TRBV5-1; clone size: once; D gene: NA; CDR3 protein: CASSPQWTANTEAFF; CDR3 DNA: TGCGCCAGCAGCCCCCAATGGACAGCGAACACTGAAGCTTTCTTT
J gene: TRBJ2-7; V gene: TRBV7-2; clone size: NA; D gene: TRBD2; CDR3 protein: CASSSRVSGVIYEQYF; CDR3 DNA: TGTGCCAGCAGCTCCCGGGTTAGCGGGGTCATCTACGAGCAGTACTTC
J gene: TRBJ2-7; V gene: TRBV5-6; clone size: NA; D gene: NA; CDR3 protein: CASSSGFHSYEQYF; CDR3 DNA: TGTGCCAGCAGCTCGGGGTTCCACTCCTACGAGCAGTACTTC
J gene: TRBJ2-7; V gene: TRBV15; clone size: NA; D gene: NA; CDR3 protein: CATSSTVTRYEQYF; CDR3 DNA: TGTGCCACCAGTTCGACAGTCACGAGGTACGAGCAGTACTTC
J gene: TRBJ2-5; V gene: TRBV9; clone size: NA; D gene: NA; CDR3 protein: CASSAMWASETQYF; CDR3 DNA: TGTGCCAGCAGCGCGATGTGGGCAAGTGAGACCCAGTACTTC
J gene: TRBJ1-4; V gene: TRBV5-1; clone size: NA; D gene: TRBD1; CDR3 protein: CASSPGDRGSEKLFF; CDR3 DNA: TGCGCCAGCAGCCCGGGGGACAGGGGGAGTGAAAAACTGTTTTTT
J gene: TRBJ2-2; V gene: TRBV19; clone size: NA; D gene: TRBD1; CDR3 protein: CASSSTGFNTGELFF; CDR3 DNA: TGTGCCAGTAGTTCGACAGGGTTCAACACCGGGGAGCTGTTTTTT
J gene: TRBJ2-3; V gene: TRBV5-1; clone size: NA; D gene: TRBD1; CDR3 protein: CASSLDRGLTDTQYF; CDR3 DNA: TGCGCCAGCAGCTTGGACAGGGGCCTCACAGATACGCAGTATTTT
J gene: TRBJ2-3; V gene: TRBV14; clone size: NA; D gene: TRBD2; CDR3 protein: CASSQEVAGGSRDTQYF; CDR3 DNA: TGTGCCAGCAGCCAAGAAGTAGCGGGGGGCAGCCGGGATACGCAGTATTTT
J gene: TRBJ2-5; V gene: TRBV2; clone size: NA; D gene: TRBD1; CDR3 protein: CASSQATGETQYF; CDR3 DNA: TGTGCCAGCAGTCAAGCGACAGGGGAGACCCAGTACTTC
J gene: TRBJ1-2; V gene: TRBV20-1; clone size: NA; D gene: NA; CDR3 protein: CSASVPGQRGGYTF; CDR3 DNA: TGCAGTGCTAGTGTACCGGGACAACGAGGGGGCTACACCTTC
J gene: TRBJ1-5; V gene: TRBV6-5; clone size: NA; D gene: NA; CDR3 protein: CASRLDDRTAQPQHF; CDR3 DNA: TGTGCCAGCAGACTAGACGACAGGACCGCTCAGCCCCAGCATTTT
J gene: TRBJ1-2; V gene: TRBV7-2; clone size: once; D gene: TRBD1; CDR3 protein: CASSLGQARIYGYTF; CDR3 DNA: TGTGCCAGCAGCCTTGGACAGGCGAGAATCTATGGCTACACCTTC
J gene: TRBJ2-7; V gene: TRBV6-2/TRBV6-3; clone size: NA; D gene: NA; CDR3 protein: CASSYTTQGLFNEQYF; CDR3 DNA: TGTGCCAGCAGTTACACCACACAGGGTTTATTCAACGAGCAGTACTTC
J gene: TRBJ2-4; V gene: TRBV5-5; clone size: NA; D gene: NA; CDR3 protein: CASSLETGMGGNIQYF; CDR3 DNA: TGTGCCAGCAGCTTGGAAACAGGGATGGGAGGGAACATTCAGTACTTC
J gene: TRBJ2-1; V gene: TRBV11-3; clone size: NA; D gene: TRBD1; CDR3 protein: CASSFGQGRQFF; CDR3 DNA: TGTGCCAGCAGCTTCGGACAGGGGAGGCAGTTCTTC
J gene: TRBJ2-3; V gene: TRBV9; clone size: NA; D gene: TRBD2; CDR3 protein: CASSAGLAGTDTQYF; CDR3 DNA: TGTGCCAGCAGCGCCGGACTAGCGGGTACAGATACGCAGTATTTT
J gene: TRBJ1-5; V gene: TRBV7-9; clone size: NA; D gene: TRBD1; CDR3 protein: CASSRQGAGNQPQHF; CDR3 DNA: TGTGCCAGCAGCAGACAGGGGGCGGGGAATCAGCCCCAGCATTTT
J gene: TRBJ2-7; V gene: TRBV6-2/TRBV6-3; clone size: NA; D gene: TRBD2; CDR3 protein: CASSYRGRDYYEQYF; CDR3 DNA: TGTGCCAGCAGTTACCGGGGCAGGGACTACTACGAGCAGTACTTC
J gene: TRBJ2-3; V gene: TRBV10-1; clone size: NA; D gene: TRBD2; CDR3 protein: CARAWRGGTDTQYF; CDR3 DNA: TGCGCCAGGGCCTGGCGGGGGGGCACAGATACGCAGTATTTT
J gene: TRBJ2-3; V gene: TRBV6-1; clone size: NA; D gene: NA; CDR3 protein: CASSVGGGREADTQYF; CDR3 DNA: TGTGCCAGCAGTGTGGGGGGGGGCAGGGAGGCAGATACGCAGTATTTT
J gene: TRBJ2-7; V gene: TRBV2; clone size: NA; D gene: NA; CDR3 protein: CASRPRTDYEQYF; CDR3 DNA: TGTGCCAGCAGACCCCGGACAGACTACGAGCAGTACTTC
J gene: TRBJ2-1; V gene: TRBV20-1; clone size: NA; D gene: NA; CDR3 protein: CSASVLGEQFF; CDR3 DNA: TGCAGTGCTAGCGTCCTCGGTGAGCAGTTCTTC
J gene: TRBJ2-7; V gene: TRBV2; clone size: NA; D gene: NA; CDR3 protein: CASSAEGGIEQYF; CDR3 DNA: TGTGCCAGCAGTGCGGAGGGGGGGATCGAGCAGTACTTC
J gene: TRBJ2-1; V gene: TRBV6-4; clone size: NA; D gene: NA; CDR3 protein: CASSESRVLAVPGNEQFF; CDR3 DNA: TGTGCCAGCAGTGAATCTCGAGTCCTCGCGGTCCCTGGCAATGAGCAGTTCTTC
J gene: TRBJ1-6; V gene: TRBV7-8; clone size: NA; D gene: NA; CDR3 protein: CASSLASSGQWNSPLHF; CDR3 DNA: TGTGCCAGCAGCTTAGCGAGCTCAGGGCAATGGAATTCACCCCTCCACTTT
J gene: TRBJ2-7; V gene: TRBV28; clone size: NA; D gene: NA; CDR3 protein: CASSSDTLNYEQYF; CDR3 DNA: TGTGCCAGCAGTTCAGACACGTTAAACTACGAGCAGTACTTC
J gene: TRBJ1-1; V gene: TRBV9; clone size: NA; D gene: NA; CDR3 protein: CASSEEGYTEAFF; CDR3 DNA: TGTGCCAGCAGCGAGGAGGGTTACACTGAAGCTTTCTTT
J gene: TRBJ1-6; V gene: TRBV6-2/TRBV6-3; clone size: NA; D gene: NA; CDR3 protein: CASSKHPGDYSPLHF; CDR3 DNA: TGTGCCAGCAGCAAACACCCAGGGGATTATTCACCCCTCCACTTT
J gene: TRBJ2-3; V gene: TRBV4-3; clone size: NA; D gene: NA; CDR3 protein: CASSRSRGGSTDTQYF; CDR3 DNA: TGCGCCAGCAGCCGCAGTAGGGGGGGAAGCACAGATACGCAGTATTTT
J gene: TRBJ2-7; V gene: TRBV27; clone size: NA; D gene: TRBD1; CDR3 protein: CASSMDRRTYEQYF; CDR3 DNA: TGTGCCAGCAGTATGGACAGGCGGACCTACGAGCAGTACTTC
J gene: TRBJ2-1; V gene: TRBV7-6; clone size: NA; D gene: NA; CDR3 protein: CASSLDRANEQFF; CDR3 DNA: TGTGCCAGCAGCTTAGACAGGGCCAATGAGCAGTTCTTC
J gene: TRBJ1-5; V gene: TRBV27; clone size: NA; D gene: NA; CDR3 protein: CASSTRTDHQPQHF; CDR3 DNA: TGTGCCAGCAGTACTCGGACAGATCATCAGCCCCAGCATTTT
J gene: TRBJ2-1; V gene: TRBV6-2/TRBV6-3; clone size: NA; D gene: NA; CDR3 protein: CASSLDRYNEQFF; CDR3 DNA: TGTGCCAGCAGTTTAGACAGGTACAATGAGCAGTTCTTC
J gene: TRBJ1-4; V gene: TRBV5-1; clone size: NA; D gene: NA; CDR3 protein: CASSLGPQDEKLFF; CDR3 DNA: TGCGCCAGCAGCTTGGGGCCACAGGATGAAAAACTGTTTTTT
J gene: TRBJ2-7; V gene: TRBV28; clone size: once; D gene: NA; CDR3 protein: CASTLRSGSGPNEQYF; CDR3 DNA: TGTGCCAGCACCCTACGATCGGGTTCAGGGCCCAACGAGCAGTACTTC
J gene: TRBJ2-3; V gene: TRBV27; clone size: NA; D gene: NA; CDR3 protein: CASSLETPTRDTQYF; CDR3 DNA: TGTGCCAGCAGTTTAGAAACTCCCACCCGGGATACGCAGTATTTT
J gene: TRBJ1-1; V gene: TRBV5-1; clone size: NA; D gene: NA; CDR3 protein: CASSLYAFF; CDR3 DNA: TGCGCCAGCAGCTTATATGCTTTCTTT
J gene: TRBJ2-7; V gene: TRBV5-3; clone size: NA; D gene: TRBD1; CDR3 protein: CARSFWDREAYEQYF; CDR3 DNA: TGTGCCAGAAGCTTTTGGGACAGAGAAGCCTACGAGCAGTACTTC
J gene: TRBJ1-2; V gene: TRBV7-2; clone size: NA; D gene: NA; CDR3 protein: CASSPPTSKHGYTF; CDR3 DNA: TGTGCCAGCAGCCCCCCGACTTCCAAACATGGCTACACCTTC
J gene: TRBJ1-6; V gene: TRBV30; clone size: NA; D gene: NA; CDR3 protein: CAWTLTGPNNSPLHF; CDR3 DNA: TGTGCCTGGACCCTGACAGGCCCGAATAATTCACCCCTCCACTTT
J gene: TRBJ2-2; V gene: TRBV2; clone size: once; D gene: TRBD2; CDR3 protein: CASSALAGGFGGELFF; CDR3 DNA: TGTGCCAGCAGTGCACTAGCGGGGGGATTTGGCGGGGAGCTGTTTTTT
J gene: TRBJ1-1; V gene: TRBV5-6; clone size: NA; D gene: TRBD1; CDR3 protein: CASSPPGQPPWAFF; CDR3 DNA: TGTGCCAGCAGCCCGCCGGGACAGCCGCCGTGGGCTTTCTTT
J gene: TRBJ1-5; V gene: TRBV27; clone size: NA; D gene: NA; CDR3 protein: CASSPGDTRHNQPQHF; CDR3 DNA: TGTGCCAGCAGTCCCGGGGACACACGACACAATCAGCCCCAGCATTTT
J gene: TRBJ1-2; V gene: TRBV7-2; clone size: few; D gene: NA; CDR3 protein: CASSLRTNYGYTF; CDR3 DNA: TGTGCCAGCAGCTTAAGGACAAACTATGGCTACACCTTC
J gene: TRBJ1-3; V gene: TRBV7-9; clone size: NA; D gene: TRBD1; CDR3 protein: CASSTRTGPGNTIYF; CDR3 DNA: TGTGCCAGCAGCACGCGGACAGGTCCAGGAAACACCATATATTTT
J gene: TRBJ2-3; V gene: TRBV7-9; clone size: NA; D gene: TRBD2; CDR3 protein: CASRQRGATDTQYF; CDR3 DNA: TGTGCCAGCCGCCAGCGGGGGGCCACAGATACGCAGTATTTT
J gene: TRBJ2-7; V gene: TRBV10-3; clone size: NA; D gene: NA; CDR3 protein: CAISESTAGREQYF; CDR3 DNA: TGTGCCATCAGTGAGTCGACGGCAGGGAGGGAGCAGTACTTC
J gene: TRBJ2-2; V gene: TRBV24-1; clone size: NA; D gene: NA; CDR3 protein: CATSDLPRGAGELFF; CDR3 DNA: TGTGCCACCAGTGATTTGCCCAGGGGCGCCGGGGAGCTGTTTTTT
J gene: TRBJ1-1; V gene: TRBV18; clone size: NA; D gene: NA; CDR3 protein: CASSPNRERGTEAFF; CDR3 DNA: TGTGCCAGCTCACCCAACCGGGAGCGGGGCACTGAAGCTTTCTTT
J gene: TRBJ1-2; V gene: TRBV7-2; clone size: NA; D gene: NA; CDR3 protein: CASSLGQHYGYTF; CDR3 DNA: TGTGCCAGCAGCTTAGGACAGCACTATGGCTACACCTTC
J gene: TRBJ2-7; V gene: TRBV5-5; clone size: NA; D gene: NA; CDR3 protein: CASSFTGYEQYF; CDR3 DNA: TGTGCCAGCAGCTTTACTGGCTACGAGCAGTACTTC
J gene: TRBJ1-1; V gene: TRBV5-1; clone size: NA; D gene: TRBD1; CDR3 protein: CASSLGTGGSEAFF; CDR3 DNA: TGCGCCAGCAGCTTGGGAACAGGGGGGTCTGAAGCTTTCTTT
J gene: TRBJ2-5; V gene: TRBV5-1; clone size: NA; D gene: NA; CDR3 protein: CASSADQETQYF; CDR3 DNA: TGCGCCAGCAGCGCGGACCAAGAGACCCAGTACTTC
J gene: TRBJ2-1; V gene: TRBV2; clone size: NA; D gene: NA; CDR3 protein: CASNTGAYNEQFF; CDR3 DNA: TGTGCCAGCAACACGGGGGCCTACAATGAGCAGTTCTTC